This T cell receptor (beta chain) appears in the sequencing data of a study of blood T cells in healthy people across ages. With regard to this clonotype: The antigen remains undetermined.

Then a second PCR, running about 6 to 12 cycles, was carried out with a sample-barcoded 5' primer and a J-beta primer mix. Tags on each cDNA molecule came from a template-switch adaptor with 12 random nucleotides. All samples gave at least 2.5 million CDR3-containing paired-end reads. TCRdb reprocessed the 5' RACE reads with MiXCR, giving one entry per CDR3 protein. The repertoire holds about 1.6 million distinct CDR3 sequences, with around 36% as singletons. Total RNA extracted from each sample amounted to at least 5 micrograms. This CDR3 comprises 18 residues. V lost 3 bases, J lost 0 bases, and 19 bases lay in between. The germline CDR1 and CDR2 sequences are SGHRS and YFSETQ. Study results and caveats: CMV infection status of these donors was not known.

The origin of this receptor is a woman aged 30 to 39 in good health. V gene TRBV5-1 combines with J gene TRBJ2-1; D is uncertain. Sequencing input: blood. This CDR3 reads CASSSRMNYRSSYNEQFF. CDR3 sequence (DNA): TGCGCCAGCAGCTCCCGGATGAACTACAGAAGCTCCTACAATGAGCAGTTCTTC.